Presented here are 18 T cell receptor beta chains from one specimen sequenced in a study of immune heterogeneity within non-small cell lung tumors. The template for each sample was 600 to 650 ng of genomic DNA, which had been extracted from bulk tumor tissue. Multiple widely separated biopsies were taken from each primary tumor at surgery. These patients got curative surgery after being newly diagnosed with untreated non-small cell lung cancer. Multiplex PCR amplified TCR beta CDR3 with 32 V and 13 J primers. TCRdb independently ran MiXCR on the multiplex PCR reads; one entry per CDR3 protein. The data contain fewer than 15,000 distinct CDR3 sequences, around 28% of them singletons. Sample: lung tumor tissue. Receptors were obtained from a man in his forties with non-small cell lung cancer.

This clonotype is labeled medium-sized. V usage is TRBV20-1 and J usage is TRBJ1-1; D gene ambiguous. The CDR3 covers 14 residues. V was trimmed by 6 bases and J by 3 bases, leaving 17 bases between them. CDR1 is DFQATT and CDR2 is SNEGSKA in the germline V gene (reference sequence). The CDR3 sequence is CSAEIVGRDTEAFF. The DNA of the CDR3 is TGCAGTGCGGAAATCGTTGGAAGGGACACTGAAGCTTTCTTT.

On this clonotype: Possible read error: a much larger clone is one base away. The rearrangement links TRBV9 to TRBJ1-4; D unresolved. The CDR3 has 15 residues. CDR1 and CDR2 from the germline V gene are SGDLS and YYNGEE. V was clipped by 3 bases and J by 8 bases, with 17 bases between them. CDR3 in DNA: TGTGCCAGCAGCGACCTAAGAGGGTTCGACGAAAAACTGTTTTTT. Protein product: CASSDLRGFDEKLFF.

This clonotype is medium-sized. The CDR3, as DNA: TGTGCCAGCAGTTATAGCAGGGGGCGTCAGCCCCAGCATTTT. This encodes CASSYSRGRQPQHF. The rearrangement joins TRBV6-5 to TRBJ1-5, with TRBD1 identical over 8 bases. V dropped 3 bases and J dropped 6; count of bases not matched to a gene: 4. CDR3 length: 14 amino acids. Germline V lookup: CDR1 MNHEY, CDR2 SVGAGI.

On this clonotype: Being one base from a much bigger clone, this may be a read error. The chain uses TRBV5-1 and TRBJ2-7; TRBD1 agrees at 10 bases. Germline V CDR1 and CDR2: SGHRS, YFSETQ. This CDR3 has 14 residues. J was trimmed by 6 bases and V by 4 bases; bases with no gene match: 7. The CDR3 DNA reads TGCGCCAGCAGCCGCGGGACAGGGGTAGTCGAGCAGTACTTC. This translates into CASSRGTGVVEQYF.

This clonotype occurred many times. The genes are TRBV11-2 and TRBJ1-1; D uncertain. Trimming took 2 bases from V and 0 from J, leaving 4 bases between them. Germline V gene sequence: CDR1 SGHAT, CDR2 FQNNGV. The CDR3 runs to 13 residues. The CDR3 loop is CASSLYMNTEAFF. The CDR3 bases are TGTGCCAGCAGCTTATATATGAACACTGAAGCTTTCTTT.

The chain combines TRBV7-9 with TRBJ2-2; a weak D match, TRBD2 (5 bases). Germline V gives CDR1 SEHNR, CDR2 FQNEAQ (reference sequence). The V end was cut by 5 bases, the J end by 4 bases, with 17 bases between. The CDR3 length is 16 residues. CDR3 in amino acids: CASSPQQRGLTGELFF. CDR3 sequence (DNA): TGTGCCAGCAGCCCCCAACAGCGAGGGCTCACCGGGGAGCTGTTTTTT. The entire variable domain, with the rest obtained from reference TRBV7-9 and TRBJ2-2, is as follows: DTGVSQNPRHKITKRGQNVTFRCDPISEHNRLYWYRQTLGQGPEFLTYFQNEAQLEKSRLLSDRFSAERPKGSFSTLEIQRTEQGDSAMYLCASSPQQRGLTGELFFGEGSRLTVL.

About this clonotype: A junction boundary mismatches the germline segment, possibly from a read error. The CDR3 loop is CASSPRRGPVGYVYTF. The DNA of the CDR3 is TGCGCCAGCAGCCCCCGGAGGGGGCCGGTAGGCTATGTCTACACCTTC. This chain connects TRBV5-1 to TRBJ1-2; 7 bases are shared with TRBD1. Germline-derived CDR1 and CDR2 are SGHRS and YFSETQ. This CDR3 has 16 amino acids. Full variable domain (remainder filled in from reference TRBV5-1 and TRBJ1-2): KAGVTQTPRYLIKTRGQQVTLSCSPISGHRSVSWYQQTPGQGLQFLFEYFSETQRNKGNFPGRFSGRQFSNSRSEMNVSTLELGDSALYLCASSPRRGPVGYVYTFGSGTRLTVV.

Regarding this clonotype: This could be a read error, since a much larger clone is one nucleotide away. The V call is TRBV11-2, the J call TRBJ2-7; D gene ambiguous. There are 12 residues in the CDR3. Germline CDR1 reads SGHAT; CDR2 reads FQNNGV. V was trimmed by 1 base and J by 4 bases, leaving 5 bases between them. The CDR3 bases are TGTGCCAGCAGCTTAGTGTGGTACGAGCAGTACTTC. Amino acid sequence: CASSLVWYEQYF. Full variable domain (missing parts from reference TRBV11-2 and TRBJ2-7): EAGVAQSPRYKIIEKRQSVAFWCNPISGHATLYWYQQILGQGPKLLIQFQNNGVVDDSQLPKDRFSAERLKGVDSTLKIQPAKLEDSAVYLCASSLVWYEQYFGPGTRLTVT.

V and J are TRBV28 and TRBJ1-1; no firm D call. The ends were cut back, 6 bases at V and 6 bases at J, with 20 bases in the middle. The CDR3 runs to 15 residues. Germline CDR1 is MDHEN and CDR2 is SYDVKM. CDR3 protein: CASRGIAVPTSEAFF. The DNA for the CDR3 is TGTGCCAGCAGAGGGATTGCGGTGCCAACTTCTGAAGCTTTCTTT.

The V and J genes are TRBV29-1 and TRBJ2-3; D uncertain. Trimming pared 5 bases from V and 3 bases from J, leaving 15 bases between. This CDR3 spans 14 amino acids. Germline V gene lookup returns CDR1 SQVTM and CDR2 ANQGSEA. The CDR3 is CSVTLPGITDTQYF. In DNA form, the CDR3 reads TGCAGCGTTACCCTGCCCGGAATAACAGATACGCAGTATTTT.

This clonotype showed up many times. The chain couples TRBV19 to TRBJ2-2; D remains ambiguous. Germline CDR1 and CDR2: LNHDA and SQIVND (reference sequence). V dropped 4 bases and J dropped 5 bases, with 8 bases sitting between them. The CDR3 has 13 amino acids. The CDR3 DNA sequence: TGTGCCAGTAGTACCCAACTAACCGGGGAGCTGTTTTTT. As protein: CASSTQLTGELFF.

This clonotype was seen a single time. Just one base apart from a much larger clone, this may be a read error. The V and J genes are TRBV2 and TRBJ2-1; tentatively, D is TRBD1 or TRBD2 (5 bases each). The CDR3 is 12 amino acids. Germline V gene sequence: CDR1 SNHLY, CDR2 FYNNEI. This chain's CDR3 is CASSDLGEIESF. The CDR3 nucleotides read TGTGCCAGCAGTGATTTAGGGGAGATTGAGTCCTTC.

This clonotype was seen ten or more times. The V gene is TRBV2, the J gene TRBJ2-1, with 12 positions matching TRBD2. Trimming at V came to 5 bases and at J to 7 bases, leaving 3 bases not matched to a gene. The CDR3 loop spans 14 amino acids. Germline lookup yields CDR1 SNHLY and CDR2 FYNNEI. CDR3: CASSITSGGNEQFF. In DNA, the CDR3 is TGTGCCAGCAGTATCACTAGCGGGGGGAATGAGCAGTTCTTC.

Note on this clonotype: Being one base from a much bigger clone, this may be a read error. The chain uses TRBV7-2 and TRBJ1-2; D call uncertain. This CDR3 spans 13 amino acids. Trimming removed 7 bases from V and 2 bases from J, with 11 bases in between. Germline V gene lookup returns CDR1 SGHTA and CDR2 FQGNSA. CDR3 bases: TGTGCCAGCACCTCCACACGGAACTATGGCTACACCTTC. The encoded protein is CASTSTRNYGYTF. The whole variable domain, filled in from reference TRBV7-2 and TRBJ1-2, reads GAGVSQSPSNKVTEKGKDVELRCDPISGHTALYWYRQSLGQGLEFLIYFQGNSAPDKSGLPSDRFSAERTGGSVSTLTIQRTQQEDSAVYLCASTSTRNYGYTFGSGTRLTVV.

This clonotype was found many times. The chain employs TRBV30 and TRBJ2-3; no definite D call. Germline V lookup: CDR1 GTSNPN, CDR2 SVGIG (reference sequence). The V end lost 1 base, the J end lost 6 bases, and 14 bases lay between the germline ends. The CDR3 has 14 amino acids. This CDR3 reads CAWSGLTEGDTQYF. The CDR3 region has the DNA TGTGCCTGGAGTGGGTTGACGGAAGGGGATACGCAGTATTTT.

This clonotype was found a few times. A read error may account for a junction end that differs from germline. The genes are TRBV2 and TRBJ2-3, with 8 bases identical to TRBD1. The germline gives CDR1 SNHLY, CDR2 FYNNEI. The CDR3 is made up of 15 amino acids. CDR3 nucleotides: TGTACCAGCAGTGCCGGGACAGGACTCACAGATACGCAGTATTTT. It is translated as CTSSAGTGLTDTQYF.

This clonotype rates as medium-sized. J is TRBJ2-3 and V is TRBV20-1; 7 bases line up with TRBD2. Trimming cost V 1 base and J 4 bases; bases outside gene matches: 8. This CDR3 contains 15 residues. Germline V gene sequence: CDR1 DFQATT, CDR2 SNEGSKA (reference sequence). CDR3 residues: CSARARDGRPDTQYF. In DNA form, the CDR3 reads TGCAGTGCTAGAGCCCGGGACGGGAGGCCAGATACGCAGTATTTT.

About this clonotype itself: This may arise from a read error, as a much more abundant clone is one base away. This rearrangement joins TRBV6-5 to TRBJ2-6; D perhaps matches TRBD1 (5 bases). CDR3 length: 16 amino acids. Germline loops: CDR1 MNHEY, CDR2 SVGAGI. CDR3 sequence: CDSSYNRQSGANVLTF. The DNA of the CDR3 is TGTGACAGCAGTTATAACAGGCAGTCTGGGGCCAACGTCCTGACTTTC.